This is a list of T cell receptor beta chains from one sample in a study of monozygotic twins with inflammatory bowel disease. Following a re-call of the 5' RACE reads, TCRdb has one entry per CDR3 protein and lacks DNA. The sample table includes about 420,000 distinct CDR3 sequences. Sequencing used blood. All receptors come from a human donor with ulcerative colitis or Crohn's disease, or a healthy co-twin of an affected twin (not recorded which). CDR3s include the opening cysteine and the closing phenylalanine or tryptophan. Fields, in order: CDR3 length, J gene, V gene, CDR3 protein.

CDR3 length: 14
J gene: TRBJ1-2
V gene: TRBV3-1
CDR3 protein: CASSQDRRGLGYTF

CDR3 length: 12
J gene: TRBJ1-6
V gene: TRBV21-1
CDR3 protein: CASTTGDWSLHF

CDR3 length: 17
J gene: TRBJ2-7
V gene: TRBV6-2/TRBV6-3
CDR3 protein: CASSSRFRADLSYEQYF

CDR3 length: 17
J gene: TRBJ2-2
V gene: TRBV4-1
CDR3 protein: CASSHAVTVANTGELFF

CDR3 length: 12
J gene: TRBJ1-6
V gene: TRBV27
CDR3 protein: CACGGVDSPLHF

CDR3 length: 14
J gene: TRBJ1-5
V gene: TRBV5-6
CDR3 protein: CASSLGTGGQPQHF

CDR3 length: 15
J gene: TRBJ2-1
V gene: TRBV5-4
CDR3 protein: CASSLPGRSGNEQFF

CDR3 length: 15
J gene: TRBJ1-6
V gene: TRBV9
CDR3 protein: CASSVESSFGSPLHF

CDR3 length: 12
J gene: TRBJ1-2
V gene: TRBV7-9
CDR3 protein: CASSLERRAATF

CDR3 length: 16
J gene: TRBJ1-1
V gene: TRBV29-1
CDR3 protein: CSVEEEFGGSLTEAFF

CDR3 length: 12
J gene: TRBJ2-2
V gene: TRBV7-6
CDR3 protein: CASSSPTAELFF

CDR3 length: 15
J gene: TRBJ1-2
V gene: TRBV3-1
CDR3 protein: CASSQVGTGGDGYTF

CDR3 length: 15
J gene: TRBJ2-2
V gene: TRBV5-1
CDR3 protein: CASSVAVTNTGELFF

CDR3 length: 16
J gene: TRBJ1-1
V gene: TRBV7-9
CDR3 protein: CASSLRDRGLGTEAFF

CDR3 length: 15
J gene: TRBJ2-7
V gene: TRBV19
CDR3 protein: CASSITGGHSYEQYF

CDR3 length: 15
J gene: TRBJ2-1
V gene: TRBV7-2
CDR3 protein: CASRRTGSTDNEQFF

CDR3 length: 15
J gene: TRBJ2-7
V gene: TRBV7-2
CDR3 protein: CASSRAGTGGREQYF

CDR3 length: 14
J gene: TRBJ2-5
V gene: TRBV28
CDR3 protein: CASSTSGSRETQYF

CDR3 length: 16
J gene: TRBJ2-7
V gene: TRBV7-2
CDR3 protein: CASSPNGPGLDYEQYF

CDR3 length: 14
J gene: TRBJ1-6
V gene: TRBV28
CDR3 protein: CASSLIVDNSPLHF

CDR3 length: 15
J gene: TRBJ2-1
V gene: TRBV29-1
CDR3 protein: CSVVHAWGSYNEQFF

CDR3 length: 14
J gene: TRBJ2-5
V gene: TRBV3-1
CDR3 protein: CASTRDRGRETQYF

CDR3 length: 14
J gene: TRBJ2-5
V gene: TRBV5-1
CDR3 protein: CASSFRDRAETQYF

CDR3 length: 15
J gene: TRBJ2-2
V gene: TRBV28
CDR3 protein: CASSLLGGDTGELFF

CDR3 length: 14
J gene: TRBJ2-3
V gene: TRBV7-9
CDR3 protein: CASSLWRGADTQYF

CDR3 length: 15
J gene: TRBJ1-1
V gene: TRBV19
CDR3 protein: CASSVDRSMNTEAFF

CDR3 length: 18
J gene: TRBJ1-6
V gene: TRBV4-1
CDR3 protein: CASSQWTSRSSYNSPLHF

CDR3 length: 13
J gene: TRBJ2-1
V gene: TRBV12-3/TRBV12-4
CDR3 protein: CASSSPPQEKEFF

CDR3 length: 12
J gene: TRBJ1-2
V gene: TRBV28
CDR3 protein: CASSRTGYGYTF

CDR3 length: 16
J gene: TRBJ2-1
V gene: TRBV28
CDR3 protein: CASSSPSGVSYNEQFF

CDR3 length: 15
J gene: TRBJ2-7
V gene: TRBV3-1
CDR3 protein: CASRPRLSPDHEQYF

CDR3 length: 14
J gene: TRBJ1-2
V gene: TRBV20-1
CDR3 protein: CSATPGGENYGYTF

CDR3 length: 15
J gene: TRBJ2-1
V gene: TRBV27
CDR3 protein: CASSFRQGVYNEQFF

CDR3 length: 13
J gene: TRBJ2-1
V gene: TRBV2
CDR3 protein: CASKDSLGPEQFF

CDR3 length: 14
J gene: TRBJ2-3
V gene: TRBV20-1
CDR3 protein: CSASPGSAADTQYF

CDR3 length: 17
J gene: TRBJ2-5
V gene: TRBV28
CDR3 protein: CASSSLGLAGVGETQYF

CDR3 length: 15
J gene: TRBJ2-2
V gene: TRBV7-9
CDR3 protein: CASSIRVKDTGELFF

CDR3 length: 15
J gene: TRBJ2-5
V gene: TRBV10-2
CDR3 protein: CASWSDRLTQETQYF

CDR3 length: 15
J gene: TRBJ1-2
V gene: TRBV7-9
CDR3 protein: CASSLPVVRGRGYTF

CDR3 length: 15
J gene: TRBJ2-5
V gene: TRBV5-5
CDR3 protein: CASSLIPWGQETQYF

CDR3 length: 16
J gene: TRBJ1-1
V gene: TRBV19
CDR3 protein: CASSMVTGVLGTEAFF